This TCR beta chain was identified in a study of blood T cell repertoires in COVID-19 (dated by TCRdb to 2018 to 2020). Broadly, across the study: Collaborator samples came from the United States, Italy and Spain and covered acute and convalescent phases of COVID-19. The material from the prospective study consisted of cDNA or gDNA derived from T cells, B-cell-depleted T cells, or PBMCs. Subjects who had been exposed to COVID-19, were actively infected with it, or had recovered from it provided the deeply sampled blood TCRbeta repertoires that made up the dataset. The repertoires were released in a freely available public database meant as a resource for research on the immune response to SARS-CoV-2. Samples were obtained from the ongoing ImmuneRACE study (first 160 participants) and from about 1,300 subjects provided by 6 global collaborators. Sample metadata almost always included a de-identified subject ID, COVID-19 status, age in years and sex. Where available, HLA class I and class II types were obtained from metadata supplied by the sample provider rather than from assay-based typing. Overall study outcomes, separate from this receptor: Clinical and demographic metadata were provided uncurated, with the amount varying by source and participant.

The collaborating institutions used their own protocols to collect whole blood in K2EDTA tubes. For TCRbeta analysis, collaborator samples were shipped as frozen whole blood, as isolated PBMCs, or as DNA extracted from either sample type. The immunoSEQ Assay, a bias-controlled multiplex PCR, was used to amplify TCRbeta CDR3 regions from genomic DNA. On the authors' methods: The number of nucleated cells in each sample was estimated by amplification of reference gene primers within the assay. Sequence reads were collapsed and filtered to measure the absolute abundance of every unique TCRbeta CDR3 rearrangement. For each sample, productive Simpson clonality was calculated by taking the square root of Simpson's diversity index across productive rearrangements. Entries here come from immuneACCESS through TCRdb and include only in-frame sequences with V and J called. Some clones fail to appear in such tables; in the studies checked, an unresolved V gene covers under half of the shortfall, and the cause of the remainder is unknown. V and J calls plus clone size are reproduced from that table; the DNA served to infer D and trimming. The sample profile shows 53,000 or so clones; around 90% of them were found once. 10% to 15% of the sample is taken by the ten largest.

A note on this clone: Its binding antigen is unknown. It has no much larger one-base neighbor in the sample; base qualities were not kept.

CDR1 and CDR2 are drawn from the germline V gene: SGHVS, FQNEAQ. V and J are truncated by 0 bases and 4 bases respectively, leaving an intervening sequence of 19 bases. Taken from cysteine to phenylalanine, the CDR3 has 18 residues. The retained sequence is limited to the CDR3, 54 bases, with the frame set at the first base. The sequence came from a man older than 75 with acute or convalescent COVID-19. Sample: peripheral blood. This receptor chain uses TRBV7-8 and TRBJ1-5; the D gene identity is not certain. The encoded CDR3 is CASSLALGGPRGNQPQHF. The DNA is TGTGCCAGCAGCTTAGCTCTTGGCGGCCCCAGAGGGAATCAGCCCCAGCATTTT.